This is a list of T cell receptor beta chains from one sample in a study of T cell clones after liver transplantation. The repertoire was sequenced with immunoSEQ multiplex PCR; TCRdb's copy has only in-frame clones and lacks some. The table includes tens of thousands of clones, about four fifths detected once. The sample here was CD4+ T cells from blood, taken 12 months after liver transplant. These receptors all stem from a human patient who received a liver transplant. The graft donor may have contributed some T cells. Each CDR3 is given with its conserved first and last residue. The D gene is left open where the match is weak. Not all rows give a size; the values are once, few, many and, for expanded clones, a class.

j_call | clone_size | v_call | d_call | cdr3_nt | cdr3_aa
TRBJ2-2 | once | TRBV6-5 | TRBD1 | TGTGCCAGCAGTTTCGACAGGGGGGGCACCGGGGAGCTGTTTTTT | CASSFDRGGTGELFF
TRBJ2-1 | - | TRBV2 | TRBD1 | TGTGCCAGCAGTTCCGGGACAGGGGGCGCAAATCAGTTCTTC | CASSSGTGGANQFF
TRBJ1-1 | - | TRBV6-1 | TRBD1 | TGTGCCAGCAGTACGACAGGGGCCCACACTGAAGCTTTCTTT | CASSTTGAHTEAFF
TRBJ2-1 | - | TRBV6-6 | - | TGTGCCAGCAGTCCAGCGCGGGTAGGTAATGAGCAGTTCTTC | CASSPARVGNEQFF
TRBJ1-4 | - | TRBV30 | - | TGTGCCTGGAGCCGGGGGGATGTAAAACTGTTTTTT | CAWSRGDVKLFF
TRBJ1-5 | - | TRBV28 | TRBD1 | TGTGCCAGCAGCTGGGACAGAAATCAGCCCCAGCATTTT | CASSWDRNQPQHF
TRBJ1-3 | - | TRBV29-1 | - | TGCAGCGTTGAGGACACGAGCTCTGGAAACACCATATATTTT | CSVEDTSSGNTIYF
TRBJ1-5 | - | TRBV7-2 | - | TGTGCCAGCAGCTTAGATGGTGCGGGGGGTCAGCCCCAGCATTTT | CASSLDGAGGQPQHF
TRBJ1-1 | - | TRBV9 | - | TGTGCCAGCAGCGTAGAAATTACGGGGTACACTGAAGCTTTCTTT | CASSVEITGYTEAFF
TRBJ1-5 | - | TRBV27 | TRBD1 | TGTGCCAGCAGCAGGGACAGGCTAGAGGGCAATCAGCCCCAGCATTTT | CASSRDRLEGNQPQHF
TRBJ2-5 | - | TRBV4-1 | TRBD2 | TGCGCCAGCAGCCAACTAGCGGAAGAGACCCAGTACTTC | CASSQLAEETQYF